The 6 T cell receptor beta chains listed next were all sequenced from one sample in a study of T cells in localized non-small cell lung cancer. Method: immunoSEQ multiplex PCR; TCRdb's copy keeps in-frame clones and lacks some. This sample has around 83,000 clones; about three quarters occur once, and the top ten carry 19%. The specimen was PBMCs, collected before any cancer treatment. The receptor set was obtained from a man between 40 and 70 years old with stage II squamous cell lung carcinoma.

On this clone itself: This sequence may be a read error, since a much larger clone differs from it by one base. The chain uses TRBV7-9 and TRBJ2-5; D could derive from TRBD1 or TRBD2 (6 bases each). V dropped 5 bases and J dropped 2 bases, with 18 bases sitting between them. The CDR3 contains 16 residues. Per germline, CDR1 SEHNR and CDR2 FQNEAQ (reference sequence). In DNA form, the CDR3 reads TGTGCCAGCAGCCCCGGGATTCGGGGGACACAAGAGACCCAGTACTTC. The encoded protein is CASSPGIRGTQETQYF. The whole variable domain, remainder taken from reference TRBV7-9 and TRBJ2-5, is DTGVSQNPRHKITKRGQNVTFRCDPISEHNRLYWYRQTLGQGPEFLTYFQNEAQLEKSRLLSDRFSAERPKGSFSTLEIQRTEQGDSAMYLCASSPGIRGTQETQYFGPGTRLLVL.

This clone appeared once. In DNA form, the CDR3 reads TGTGCCAGCAGCTTAACAGGGGGCGGCCAAAACATTCAGTACTTC. Amino acids: CASSLTGGGQNIQYF. The chain combines TRBV7-3 with TRBJ2-4, with 7 nucleotides matching TRBD1. V shed 0 bases and J 5 bases; nucleotides not matched to a gene: 4. The CDR3 runs to 15 residues. Germline values: CDR1 SGHTA, CDR2 FQGTGA.

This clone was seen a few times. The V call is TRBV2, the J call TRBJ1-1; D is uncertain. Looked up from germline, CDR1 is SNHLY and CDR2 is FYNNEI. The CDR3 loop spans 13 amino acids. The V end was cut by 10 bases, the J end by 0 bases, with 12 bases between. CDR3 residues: CATKKGVNTEAFF. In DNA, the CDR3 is TGTGCCACCAAAAAAGGAGTGAACACTGAAGCTTTCTTT.

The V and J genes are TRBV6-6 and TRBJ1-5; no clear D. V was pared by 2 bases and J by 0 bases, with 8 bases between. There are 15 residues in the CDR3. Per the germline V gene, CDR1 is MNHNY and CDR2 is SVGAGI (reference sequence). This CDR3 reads CASSYNVYSNQPQHF. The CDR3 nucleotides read TGTGCCAGCAGTTACAACGTGTATAGCAATCAGCCCCAGCATTTT.

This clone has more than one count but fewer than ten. The CDR3 DNA follows: TGTGCCATCAGGACCACCTCGGGAGGGGCCGCACCCCTCCACTTT. It codes for CAIRTTSGGAAPLHF. This chain links TRBV10-3 with TRBJ1-6; D is possibly TRBD1 (5 bases). Trimming shortened V by 6 bases and J by 11 bases, and 20 bases separated the two germline ends. The CDR3 runs to 15 residues. CDR1 and CDR2 (germline): ENHRY, SYGVKD.

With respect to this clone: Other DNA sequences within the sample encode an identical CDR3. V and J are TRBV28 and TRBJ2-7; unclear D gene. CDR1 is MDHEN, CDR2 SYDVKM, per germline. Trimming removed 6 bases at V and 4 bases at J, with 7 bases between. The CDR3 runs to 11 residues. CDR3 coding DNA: TGTGCCAGCAGCCTTAATTACGAGCAGTACTTC. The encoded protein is CASSLNYEQYF.